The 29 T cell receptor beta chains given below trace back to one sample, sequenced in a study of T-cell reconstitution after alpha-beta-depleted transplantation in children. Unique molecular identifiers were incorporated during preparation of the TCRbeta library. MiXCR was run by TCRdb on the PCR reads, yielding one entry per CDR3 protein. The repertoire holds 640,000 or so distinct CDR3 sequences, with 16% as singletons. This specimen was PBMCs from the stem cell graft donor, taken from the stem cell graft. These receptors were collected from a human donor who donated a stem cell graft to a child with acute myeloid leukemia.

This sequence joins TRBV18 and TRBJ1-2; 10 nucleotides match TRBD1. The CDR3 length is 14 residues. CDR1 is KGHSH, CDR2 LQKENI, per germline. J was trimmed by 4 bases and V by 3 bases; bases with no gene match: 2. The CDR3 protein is CASSPGQGFYGYTF. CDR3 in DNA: TGTGCCAGCTCACCGGGACAGGGGTTCTATGGCTACACCTTC.

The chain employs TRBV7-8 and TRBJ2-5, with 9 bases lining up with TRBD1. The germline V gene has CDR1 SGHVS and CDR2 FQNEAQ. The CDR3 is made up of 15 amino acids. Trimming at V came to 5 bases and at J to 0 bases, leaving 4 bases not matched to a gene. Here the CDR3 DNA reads TGTGCCAGCAGCGCCACAGGGGGCTACCAAGAGACCCAGTACTTC. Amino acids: CASSATGGYQETQYF.

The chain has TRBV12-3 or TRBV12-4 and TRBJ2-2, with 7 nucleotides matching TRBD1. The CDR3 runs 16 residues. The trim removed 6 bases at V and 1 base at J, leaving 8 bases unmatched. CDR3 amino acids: CASSPEGQRNTGELFF. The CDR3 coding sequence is TGTGCCAGCAGCCCTGAGGGACAGAGGAACACCGGGGAGCTGTTTTTT.

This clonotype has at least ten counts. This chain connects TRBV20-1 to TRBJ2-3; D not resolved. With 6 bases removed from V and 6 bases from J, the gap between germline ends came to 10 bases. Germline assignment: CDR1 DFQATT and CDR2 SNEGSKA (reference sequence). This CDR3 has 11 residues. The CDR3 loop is CSATSGDTQYF. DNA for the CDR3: TGCAGTGCCACCTCTGGGGATACGCAGTATTTT.

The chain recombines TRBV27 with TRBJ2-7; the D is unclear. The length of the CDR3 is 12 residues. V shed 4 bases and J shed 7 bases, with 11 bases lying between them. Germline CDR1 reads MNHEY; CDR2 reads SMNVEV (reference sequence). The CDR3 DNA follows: TGTGCCAGCAGTTACCGGATGGTTGAGCAGTACGTC. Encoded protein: CASSYRMVEQYV.

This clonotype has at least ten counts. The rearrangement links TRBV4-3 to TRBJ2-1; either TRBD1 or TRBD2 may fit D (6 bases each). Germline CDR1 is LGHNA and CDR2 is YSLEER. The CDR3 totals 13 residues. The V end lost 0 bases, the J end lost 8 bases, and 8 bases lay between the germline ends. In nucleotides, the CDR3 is TGCGCCAGCAGCCAAGAGGGGGGCGATGAGCAGTTCTTC. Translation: CASSQEGGDEQFF.

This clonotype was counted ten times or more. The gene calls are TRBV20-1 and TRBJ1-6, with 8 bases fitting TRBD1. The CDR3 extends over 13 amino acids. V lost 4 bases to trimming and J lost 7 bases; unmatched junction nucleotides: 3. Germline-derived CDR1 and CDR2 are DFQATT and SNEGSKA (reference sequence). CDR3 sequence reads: CSAKRTGNSPLHF. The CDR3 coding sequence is TGCAGTGCTAAAAGGACAGGGAATTCACCCCTCCACTTT.

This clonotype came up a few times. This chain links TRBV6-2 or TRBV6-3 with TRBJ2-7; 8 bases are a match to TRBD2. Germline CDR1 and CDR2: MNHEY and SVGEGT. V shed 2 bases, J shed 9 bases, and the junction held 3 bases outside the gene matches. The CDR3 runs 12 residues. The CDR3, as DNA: TGTGCCAGCAGTTACGGTAGCGGGGCGCAGTACGTC. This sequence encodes CASSYGSGAQYV.

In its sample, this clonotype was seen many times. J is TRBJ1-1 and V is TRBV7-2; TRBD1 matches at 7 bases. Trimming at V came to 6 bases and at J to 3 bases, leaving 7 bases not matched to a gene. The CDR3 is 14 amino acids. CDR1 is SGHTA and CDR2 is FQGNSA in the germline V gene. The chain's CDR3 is CASRSTGIDTEAFF. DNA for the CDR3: TGTGCCAGCAGATCGACAGGGATTGACACTGAAGCTTTCTTT.

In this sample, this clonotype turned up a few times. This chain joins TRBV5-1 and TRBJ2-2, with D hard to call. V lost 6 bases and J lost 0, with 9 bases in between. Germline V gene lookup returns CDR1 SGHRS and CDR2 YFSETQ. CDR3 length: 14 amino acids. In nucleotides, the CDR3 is TGCGCCAGCATGGTAGGGACGAACACCGGGGAGCTGTTTTTT. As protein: CASMVGTNTGELFF.

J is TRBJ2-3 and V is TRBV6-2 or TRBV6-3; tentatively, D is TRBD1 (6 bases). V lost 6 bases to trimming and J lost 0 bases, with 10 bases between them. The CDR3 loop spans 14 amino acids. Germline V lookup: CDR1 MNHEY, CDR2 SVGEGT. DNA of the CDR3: TGTGCCAGCAGCGACAGGACTAGCACAGATACGCAGTATTTT. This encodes CASSDRTSTDTQYF.

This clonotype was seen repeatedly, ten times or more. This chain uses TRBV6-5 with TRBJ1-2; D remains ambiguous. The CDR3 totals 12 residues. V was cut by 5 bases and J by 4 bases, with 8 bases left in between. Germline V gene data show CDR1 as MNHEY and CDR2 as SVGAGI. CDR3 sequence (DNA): TGTGCCAGCAGTGCGGGCCTCTATGGCTACACCTTC. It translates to CASSAGLYGYTF.

The CDR3 spells CAISGTSGVEQFF. For the CDR3, the DNA is TGTGCCATCAGTGGGACTAGCGGGGTTGAGCAGTTCTTC. This chain joins TRBV10-3 and TRBJ2-1, with 12 bases aligning to TRBD2. From germline, CDR1 is ENHRY and CDR2 SYGVKD. The CDR3 consists of 13 residues. After removal of 4 bases from V and 9 bases from J, the junction contained 1 base not matched to a gene.

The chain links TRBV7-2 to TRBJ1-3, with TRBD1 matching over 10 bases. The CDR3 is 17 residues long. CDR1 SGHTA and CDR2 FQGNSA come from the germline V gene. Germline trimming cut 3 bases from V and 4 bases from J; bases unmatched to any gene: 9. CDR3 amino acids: CASSLQGQGIGGNTIYF. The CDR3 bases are TGTGCCAGCAGCTTGCAGGGACAGGGGATCGGAGGAAACACCATATATTTT.

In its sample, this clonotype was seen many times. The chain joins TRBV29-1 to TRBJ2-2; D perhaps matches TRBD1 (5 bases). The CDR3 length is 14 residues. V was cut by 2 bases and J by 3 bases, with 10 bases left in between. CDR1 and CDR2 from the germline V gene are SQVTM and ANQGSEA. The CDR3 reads CSVERGRDTGELFF. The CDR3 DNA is TGCAGCGTTGAAAGGGGTCGGGACACCGGGGAGCTGTTTTTT.

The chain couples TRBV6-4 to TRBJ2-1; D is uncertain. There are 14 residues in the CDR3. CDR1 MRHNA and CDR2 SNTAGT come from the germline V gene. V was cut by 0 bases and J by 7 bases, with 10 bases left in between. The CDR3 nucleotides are TGTGCCAGCAGTGACTCGGAAATGGGGAATGAGCAGTTCTTC. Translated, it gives CASSDSEMGNEQFF.

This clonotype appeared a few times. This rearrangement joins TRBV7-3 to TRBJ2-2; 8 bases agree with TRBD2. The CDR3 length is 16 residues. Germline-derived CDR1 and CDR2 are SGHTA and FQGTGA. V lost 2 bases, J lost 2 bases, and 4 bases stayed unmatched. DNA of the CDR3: TGTGCCAGCAGCTTAGGGCGGGGGGAAAACACCGGGGAGCTGTTTTTT. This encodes CASSLGRGENTGELFF. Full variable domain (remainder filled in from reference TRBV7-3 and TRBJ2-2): GAGVSQTPSNKVTEKGKYVELRCDPISGHTALYWYRQSLGQGPEFLIYFQGTGAADDSGLPNDRFFAVRPEGSVSTLKIQRTERGDSAVYLCASSLGRGENTGELFFGEGSRLTVL.

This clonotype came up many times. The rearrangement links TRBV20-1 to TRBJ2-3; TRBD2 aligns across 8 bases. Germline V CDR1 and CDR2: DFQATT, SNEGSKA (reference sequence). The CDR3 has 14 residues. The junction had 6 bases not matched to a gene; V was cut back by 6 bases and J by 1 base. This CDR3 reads CSAKTSEGTDTQYF. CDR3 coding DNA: TGCAGTGCGAAGACTAGCGAGGGCACAGATACGCAGTATTTT.

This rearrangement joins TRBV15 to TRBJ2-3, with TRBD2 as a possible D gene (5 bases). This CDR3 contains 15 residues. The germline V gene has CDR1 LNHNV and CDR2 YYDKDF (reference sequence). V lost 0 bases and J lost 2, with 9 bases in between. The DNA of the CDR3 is TGTGCCACCAGCAGAGAAACGGGGTACACAGATACGCAGTATTTT. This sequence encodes CATSRETGYTDTQYF.

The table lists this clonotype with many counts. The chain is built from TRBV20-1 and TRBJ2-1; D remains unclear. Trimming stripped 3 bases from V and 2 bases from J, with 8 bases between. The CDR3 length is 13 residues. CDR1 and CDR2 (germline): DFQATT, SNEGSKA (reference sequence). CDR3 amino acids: CSASFPPYNEQFF. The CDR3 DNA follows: TGCAGTGCTAGTTTCCCGCCCTACAATGAGCAGTTCTTC.

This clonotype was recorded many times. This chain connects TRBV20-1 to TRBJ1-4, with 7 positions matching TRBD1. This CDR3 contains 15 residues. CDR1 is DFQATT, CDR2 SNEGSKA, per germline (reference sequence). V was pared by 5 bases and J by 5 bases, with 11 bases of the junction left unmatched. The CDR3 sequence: CSAPRAGTVNEKLFF. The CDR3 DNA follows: TGCAGTGCTCCACGCGCGGGGACAGTGAATGAAAAACTGTTTTTT.

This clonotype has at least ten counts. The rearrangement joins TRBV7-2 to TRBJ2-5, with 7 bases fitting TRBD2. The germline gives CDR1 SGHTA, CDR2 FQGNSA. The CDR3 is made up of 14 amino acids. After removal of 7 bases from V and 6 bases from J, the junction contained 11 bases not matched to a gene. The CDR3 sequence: CASMVTREGKTQYF. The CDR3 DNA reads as TGTGCCAGCATGGTAACGAGGGAGGGAAAGACCCAGTACTTC.

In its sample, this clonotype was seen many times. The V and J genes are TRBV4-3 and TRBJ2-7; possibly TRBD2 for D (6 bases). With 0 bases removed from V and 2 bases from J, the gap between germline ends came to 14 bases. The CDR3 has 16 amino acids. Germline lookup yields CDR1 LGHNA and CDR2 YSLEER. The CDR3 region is CASSQDVSGVAYEQYF. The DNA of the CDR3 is TGCGCCAGCAGCCAAGATGTCTCGGGGGTGGCCTACGAGCAGTACTTC.

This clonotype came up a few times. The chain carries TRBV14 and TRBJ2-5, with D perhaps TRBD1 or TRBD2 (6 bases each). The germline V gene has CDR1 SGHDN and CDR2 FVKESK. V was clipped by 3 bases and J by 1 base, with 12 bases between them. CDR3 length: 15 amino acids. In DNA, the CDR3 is TGTGCCAGCAGCCAGAAGGGGGGAATCCAAGAGACCCAGTACTTC. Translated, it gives CASSQKGGIQETQYF.

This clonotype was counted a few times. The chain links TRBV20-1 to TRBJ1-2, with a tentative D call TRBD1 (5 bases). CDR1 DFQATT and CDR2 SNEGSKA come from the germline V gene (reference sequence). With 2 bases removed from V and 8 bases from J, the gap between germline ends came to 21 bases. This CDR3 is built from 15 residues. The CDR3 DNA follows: TGCAGTGCTAGACCCATTGACAGCTCCGGTTTGGGCTACACCTTC. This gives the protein CSARPIDSSGLGYTF.

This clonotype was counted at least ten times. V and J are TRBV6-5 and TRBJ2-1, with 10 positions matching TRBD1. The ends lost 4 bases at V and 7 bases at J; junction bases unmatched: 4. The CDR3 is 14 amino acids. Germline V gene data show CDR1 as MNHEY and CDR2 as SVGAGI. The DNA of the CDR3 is TGTGCCAGCAGTTGGGGACAGGGGCGTAATGAGCAGTTCTTC. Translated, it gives CASSWGQGRNEQFF.

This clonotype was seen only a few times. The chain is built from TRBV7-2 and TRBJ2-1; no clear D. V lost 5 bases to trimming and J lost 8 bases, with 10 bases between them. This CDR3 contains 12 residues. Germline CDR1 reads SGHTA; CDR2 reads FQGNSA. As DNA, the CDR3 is TGTGCCAGCAGCCTTCTAGGGCATGAGCAGTTCTTC. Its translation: CASSLLGHEQFF.

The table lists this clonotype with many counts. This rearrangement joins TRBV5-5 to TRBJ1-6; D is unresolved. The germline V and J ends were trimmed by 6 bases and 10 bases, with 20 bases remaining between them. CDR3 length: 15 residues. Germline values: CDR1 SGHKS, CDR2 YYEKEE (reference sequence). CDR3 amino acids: CASIYTQSGGSPLHF. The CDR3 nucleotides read TGTGCCAGCATCTATACTCAATCCGGAGGGTCACCCCTCCACTTT.

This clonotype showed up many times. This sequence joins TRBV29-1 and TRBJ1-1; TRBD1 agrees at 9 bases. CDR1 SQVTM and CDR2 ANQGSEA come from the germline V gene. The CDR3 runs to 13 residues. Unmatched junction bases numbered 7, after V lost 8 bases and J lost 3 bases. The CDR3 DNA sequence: TGCAGCCATACACAGGGGGCGTACACTGAAGCTTTCTTT. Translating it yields CSHTQGAYTEAFF.